This is a list of T cell receptor beta chains from one sample in a study of neoadjuvant anti-PD-1 for oral cavity cancer. Sequencing was performed with immunoSEQ multiplex PCR; in TCRdb, only in-frame clones are kept and a portion is missing. The sample has 15,000 to 20,000 clones, 50% to 75% seen once. The sample here was PBMCs, taken before nivolumab (anti-PD-1) treatment. Every receptor here comes from a person aged 40-85 years with oral cavity squamous cell carcinoma. Both conserved end residues are part of each CDR3. The order of the fields is J gene, V gene, D gene, clone size, CDR3 DNA, CDR3 protein. D genes are given only for firm matches. Not all rows give a size; the values are once, few, many and, for expanded clones, a class.

TRBJ1-5 TRBV6-5 NA NA TGTGCCAGCAGCCCCGGACGGCAATTCAATCAGCCCCAGCATTTT CASSPGRQFNQPQHF
TRBJ2-2 TRBV10-2 NA NA TGCGCCAGCAGATCTGGACTGGGCACCGGGGAGCTGTTTTTT CASRSGLGTGELFF
TRBJ1-4 TRBV6-5 NA few TGTGCCAGCAGCCAGGGTTTGACTAATGAAAAACTGTTTTTT CASSQGLTNEKLFF
TRBJ1-2 TRBV6-5 NA NA TGTGCCAGCAGTACTCAAGAGGGATACGGCTACACCTTC CASSTQEGYGYTF
TRBJ2-7 TRBV12-2 NA NA TGTGCAAGTCGCTTAGAATGGGCAGGGAATCCTCACGAGCAGTACTTC CASRLEWAGNPHEQYF
TRBJ1-1 TRBV28 TRBD1 NA TGTGCCAGCAGTAGGGACAGGGCGAGGACTGAAGCTTTCTTT CASSRDRARTEAFF
TRBJ1-3 TRBV19 NA NA TGTGCCAGAGCGGGACGGCGCTCTGGAAACACCATATATTTT CARAGRRSGNTIYF
TRBJ2-3 TRBV5-6 TRBD1 NA TGTGCCAGCAGCCCCGGACAGGGGTGGTTCACAGATACGCAGTATTTT CASSPGQGWFTDTQYF
TRBJ2-7 TRBV5-1 NA NA TGCGCCAGCAGCTTGAGTTACGGCAGCTCCTACGAGCAGTACTTC CASSLSYGSSYEQYF
TRBJ2-3 TRBV6-1 NA NA TGTGCCAGCAGTGAACAGGCTAGCGAGTATACGCAGTATTTT CASSEQASEYTQYF
TRBJ1-2 TRBV6-1 NA NA TGTGCCAGCCCCTCCCAGGGCTACTATGGCTACACCTTC CASPSQGYYGYTF
TRBJ2-7 TRBV27 TRBD2 NA TGTGCCAGCAGTTGGGTAGCGGGGGTGTACGAGCAGTACTTC CASSWVAGVYEQYF
TRBJ1-1 TRBV30 NA NA TGTGCCTGGAGTGGTTTCGCAGGTGCTTTCTTT CAWSGFAGAFF
TRBJ2-2 TRBV6-1 NA NA TGTGCCAGCAGTGAGGAGGGGCTAGCCGGGGAGCTGTTTTTT CASSEEGLAGELFF
TRBJ1-2 TRBV5-1 TRBD1 NA TGCGCCAGCAGCTTACGACAGGGGGGCTATGGCTACACCTTC CASSLRQGGYGYTF